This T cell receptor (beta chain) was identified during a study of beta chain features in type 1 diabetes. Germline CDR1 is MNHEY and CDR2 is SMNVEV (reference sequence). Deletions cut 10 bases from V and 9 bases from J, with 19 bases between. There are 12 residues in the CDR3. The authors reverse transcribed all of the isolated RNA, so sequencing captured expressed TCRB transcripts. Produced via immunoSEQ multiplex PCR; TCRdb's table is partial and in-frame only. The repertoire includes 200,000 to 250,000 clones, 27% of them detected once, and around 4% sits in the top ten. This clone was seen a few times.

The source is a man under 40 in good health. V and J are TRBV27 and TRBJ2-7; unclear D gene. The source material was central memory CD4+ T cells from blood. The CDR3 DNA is TGTGCCACCTCCCAAGCCCCCGGCGTGCAGTACTTC. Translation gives CATSQAPGVQYF.